The clone carrying this T cell receptor (beta chain) was found a few times. Its target is unknown. The CDR3 length is 12 residues. From germline, CDR1 is SEHNR and CDR2 FQNEAQ (reference sequence). Trimming removed 4 bases at V and 7 bases at J, with 7 bases between. The PCR used 60 Vbeta and 13 Jbeta primers. Sequencing used immunoSEQ multiplex PCR; TCRdb keeps in-frame clones, though not all of them. Found here are over 85,000 clones, approximately 70% of them singletons; the top ten hold approximately 2.1%. The data originate from a study of cytomegalovirus exposure and HLA in healthy donors. Study findings and constraints: In a later analysis, TCR beta V- and J-gene trimming showed a link to a missense DCLRE1C variant.

The sequence was obtained from a man under 40 in good health and CMV-seronegative. The gene calls are TRBV7-9 and TRBJ1-4; D uncertain. Sequences were obtained from PBMCs. Written as DNA, the CDR3 is TGTGCCAGCAGCTATGAGAGTGAAAAACTGTTTTTT. Its protein product is CASSYESEKLFF. The full variable domain, in which reference TRBV7-9 and TRBJ1-4 provide the parts outside the CDR3, is DTGVSQNPRHKITKRGQNVTFRCDPISEHNRLYWYRQTLGQGPEFLTYFQNEAQLEKSRLLSDRFSAERPKGSFSTLEIQRTEQGDSAMYLCASSYESEKLFFGSGTQLSVL.